This T cell receptor beta chain was recorded in a study of post-analysis software for immune sequencing data. Study in general: The disease courses covered relapsing-remitting, secondary progressive and progressive-relapsing multiple sclerosis. Study observations and caveats: Patients showed TRBV5-6, TRBV5-1 and TRBV20-1 among a few TRBV segments more frequent than in controls. Multiple sclerosis patients showed significantly lower normalized Chao1 diversity than controls did.

As to this clonotype: What it binds is unknown.

The CDR3 loop spans 12 amino acids. CDR1 and CDR2 (germline): SGHRS, YFSETQ. Trimming removed 0 bases from V and 9 bases from J, with 7 bases in between. Researchers reported that TCR beta cDNA libraries carried unique molecular identifiers. Using its own MiXCR run on the PCR reads, TCRdb lists one record per CDR3 protein. The profile shows approximately 730,000 distinct CDR3 sequences, just under 30% of them singletons. This chain uses TRBV5-1 with TRBJ2-1, with D perhaps TRBD1 (5 bases). The sample taken for sequencing was blood. This sequence was found in a girl under 18 with multiple sclerosis. The chain's CDR3 is CASSLEGVEQFF. CDR3 coding DNA: TGCGCCAGCAGCTTGGAAGGGGTTGAGCAGTTCTTC.